A selection of T cell receptor beta chains follows, all from one sample in a study of T cell responses to AZD1222 COVID-19 vaccine. The protocol was immunoSEQ multiplex PCR, while the TCRdb copy is restricted to in-frame clones and leaves out a portion. The sample lists tens of thousands of clones; roughly nine tenths were seen once. The specimen was peripheral blood, collected 28 days after the second AZD1222 dose. The receptors originated from an adult who received the AZD1222 COVID-19 vaccine. The CDR3 runs from the conserved cysteine through the conserved F or W. The order of the fields is J gene, V gene, clone size, D gene, CDR3 protein, CDR3 DNA. A D gene is named only where the DNA matches it firmly. Clone size appears in some rows only: once, few, many, or a class for an expanded clone.

J gene: TRBJ2-3
V gene: TRBV11-2
clone size: -
D gene: TRBD2
CDR3 protein: CASSPGTSGDTQYF
CDR3 DNA: TGTGCCAGCAGCCCAGGGACTAGCGGAGATACGCAGTATTTT

J gene: TRBJ2-6
V gene: TRBV12-5
clone size: -
D gene: -
CDR3 protein: CASGDPSSGANVLTF
CDR3 DNA: TGTGCTAGTGGGGATCCTAGCTCTGGGGCCAACGTCCTGACTTTC

J gene: TRBJ2-7
V gene: TRBV18
clone size: -
D gene: -
CDR3 protein: CASSQDTEQYF
CDR3 DNA: TGTGCCAGCTCACAAGATACGGAGCAGTACTTC

J gene: TRBJ2-7
V gene: TRBV24-1
clone size: -
D gene: -
CDR3 protein: CATSDTGTPYEQYF
CDR3 DNA: TGTGCCACCAGTGACACCGGGACACCTTACGAGCAGTACTTC

J gene: TRBJ2-1
V gene: TRBV30
clone size: -
D gene: -
CDR3 protein: CAWSVLSSYNEQFF
CDR3 DNA: TGTGCCTGGAGTGTACTGAGCTCCTACAATGAGCAGTTCTTC

J gene: TRBJ1-5
V gene: TRBV6-4
clone size: -
D gene: TRBD1
CDR3 protein: CASSEAGGGNQPQHF
CDR3 DNA: TGTGCCAGCAGTGAGGCAGGGGGCGGCAATCAGCCCCAGCATTTT

J gene: TRBJ2-5
V gene: TRBV5-1
clone size: -
D gene: TRBD2
CDR3 protein: CASSLGVAGGQETQYF
CDR3 DNA: TGCGCCAGCAGCTTGGGAGTAGCGGGGGGCCAAGAGACCCAGTACTTC

J gene: TRBJ2-7
V gene: TRBV9
clone size: -
D gene: -
CDR3 protein: CASSDTRAPDEQYF
CDR3 DNA: TGTGCCAGCAGCGACACTCGGGCTCCGGACGAGCAGTACTTC

J gene: TRBJ2-1
V gene: TRBV24-1
clone size: -
D gene: TRBD1
CDR3 protein: CATSDSQGAYNEQFF
CDR3 DNA: TGTGCCACCAGTGATTCTCAGGGGGCCTACAATGAGCAGTTCTTC

J gene: TRBJ1-2
V gene: TRBV28
clone size: -
D gene: -
CDR3 protein: CASSFGLRYGYTF
CDR3 DNA: TGTGCCAGCAGTTTCGGCCTCCGCTATGGCTACACCTTC

J gene: TRBJ2-1
V gene: TRBV28
clone size: -
D gene: TRBD1
CDR3 protein: CASSETGGYNEQFF
CDR3 DNA: TGTGCCAGCTCCGAGACAGGGGGATACAATGAGCAGTTCTTC

J gene: TRBJ2-6
V gene: TRBV25-1
clone size: -
D gene: -
CDR3 protein: CASSDRAGANVLTF
CDR3 DNA: TGTGCCAGCAGTGACAGGGCCGGGGCCAACGTCCTGACTTTC

J gene: TRBJ1-3
V gene: TRBV6-2/TRBV6-3
clone size: -
D gene: -
CDR3 protein: CASSPYHRAGNTIYF
CDR3 DNA: TGTGCCAGCAGTCCCTACCACCGGGCTGGAAACACCATATATTTT

J gene: TRBJ1-1
V gene: TRBV7-9
clone size: -
D gene: TRBD1
CDR3 protein: CASSWTGDTEAFF
CDR3 DNA: TGTGCCAGCAGCTGGACAGGAGACACTGAAGCTTTCTTT

J gene: TRBJ2-1
V gene: TRBV19
clone size: once
D gene: TRBD2
CDR3 protein: CASKSLGRGSSYNEQFF
CDR3 DNA: TGTGCCAGTAAGAGCCTTGGGAGGGGAAGCTCCTACAATGAGCAGTTCTTC

J gene: TRBJ2-1
V gene: TRBV3-1/TRBV3-2
clone size: -
D gene: TRBD1
CDR3 protein: CASTLRGTGANEQFF
CDR3 DNA: TGTGCCAGCACCCTAAGGGGAACAGGGGCGAATGAGCAGTTCTTC

J gene: TRBJ2-3
V gene: TRBV5-5
clone size: -
D gene: -
CDR3 protein: CASRTGSSTDTQYF
CDR3 DNA: TGTGCCAGCAGAACAGGATCTAGCACAGATACGCAGTATTTT

J gene: TRBJ1-2
V gene: TRBV9
clone size: few
D gene: TRBD1
CDR3 protein: CASSFTGTGLFSRSGYTF
CDR3 DNA: TGTGCCAGCAGCTTTACCGGGACAGGGCTTTTTAGTAGGAGTGGCTACACCTTC

J gene: TRBJ2-1
V gene: TRBV5-1
clone size: -
D gene: TRBD2
CDR3 protein: CASSFGQTSGRRGNEQFF
CDR3 DNA: TGCGCCAGCAGCTTTGGCCAGACTAGCGGGAGGAGAGGCAATGAGCAGTTCTTC

J gene: TRBJ2-7
V gene: TRBV6-5
clone size: -
D gene: TRBD2
CDR3 protein: CASKAGFYEQYF
CDR3 DNA: TGTGCCAGTAAAGCGGGATTCTACGAGCAGTACTTC

J gene: TRBJ1-1
V gene: TRBV29-1
clone size: -
D gene: -
CDR3 protein: CSVFGGLEAFF
CDR3 DNA: TGCAGCGTGTTCGGGGGGCTTGAAGCTTTCTTT

J gene: TRBJ1-4
V gene: TRBV6-5
clone size: -
D gene: -
CDR3 protein: CASSITGTENEKLFF
CDR3 DNA: TGTGCCAGCAGTATAACCGGGACGGAAAATGAAAAACTGTTTTTT

J gene: TRBJ1-5
V gene: TRBV2
clone size: -
D gene: -
CDR3 protein: CASSTAFHQPQHF
CDR3 DNA: TGTGCCAGCTCTACGGCCTTTCATCAGCCCCAGCATTTT

J gene: TRBJ2-7
V gene: TRBV29-1
clone size: -
D gene: -
CDR3 protein: CSVIWDTSYEQYF
CDR3 DNA: TGCAGCGTAATCTGGGACACCTCCTACGAGCAGTACTTC

J gene: TRBJ2-3
V gene: TRBV25-1
clone size: -
D gene: TRBD2
CDR3 protein: CATLAGLTDTQYF
CDR3 DNA: TGTGCCACCTTAGCGGGGCTCACAGATACGCAGTATTTT

J gene: TRBJ1-2
V gene: TRBV6-6
clone size: -
D gene: -
CDR3 protein: CASSYSTGARGYTF
CDR3 DNA: TGTGCCAGCAGTTACTCGACGGGGGCGAGGGGCTACACCTTC

J gene: TRBJ2-7
V gene: TRBV6-5
clone size: -
D gene: TRBD2
CDR3 protein: CASGRLAGKAREQYF
CDR3 DNA: TGTGCCAGCGGCCGACTAGCGGGTAAAGCGCGGGAGCAGTACTTC

J gene: TRBJ1-2
V gene: TRBV11-1
clone size: -
D gene: -
CDR3 protein: CASSDGQLYGYTF
CDR3 DNA: TGTGCCAGCAGCGATGGACAGCTCTATGGCTACACCTTC

J gene: TRBJ1-3
V gene: TRBV4-1
clone size: -
D gene: -
CDR3 protein: CASSLSGNTIYF
CDR3 DNA: TGCGCCAGCAGTCTCTCTGGAAACACCATATATTTT

J gene: TRBJ2-7
V gene: TRBV5-5
clone size: -
D gene: TRBD1
CDR3 protein: CASSARQGTQYF
CDR3 DNA: TGTGCCAGCAGCGCCCGACAGGGGACGCAGTACTTC

J gene: TRBJ2-2
V gene: TRBV5-4
clone size: -
D gene: -
CDR3 protein: CASSFLGQGGRTGELFF
CDR3 DNA: TGTGCCAGCAGCTTTCTTGGACAAGGCGGCCGTACCGGGGAGCTGTTTTTT

J gene: TRBJ1-2
V gene: TRBV6-5
clone size: -
D gene: -
CDR3 protein: CASSYSPGYGYTF
CDR3 DNA: TGTGCCAGCAGTTACTCCCCGGGTTATGGCTACACCTTC

J gene: TRBJ1-2
V gene: TRBV5-4
clone size: -
D gene: -
CDR3 protein: CASSLSSGPNYGYTF
CDR3 DNA: TGTGCCAGCAGCTTGTCGTCAGGGCCTAACTATGGCTACACCTTC

J gene: TRBJ2-3
V gene: TRBV11-2
clone size: few
D gene: -
CDR3 protein: CASSAGGPAFDTQYF
CDR3 DNA: TGTGCCAGCAGCGCCGGGGGGCCCGCTTTCGATACGCAGTATTTT

J gene: TRBJ1-6
V gene: TRBV5-1
clone size: -
D gene: -
CDR3 protein: CASSFGDDNSPLHF
CDR3 DNA: TGCGCCAGCAGCTTCGGGGATGATAATTCACCCCTCCACTTT

J gene: TRBJ2-1
V gene: TRBV7-7
clone size: once
D gene: -
CDR3 protein: CASSLLGASEQFF
CDR3 DNA: TGTGCCAGCAGCTTACTGGGGGCAAGTGAGCAGTTCTTC

J gene: TRBJ1-6
V gene: TRBV3-1/TRBV3-2
clone size: -
D gene: -
CDR3 protein: CASSRVAGSYNSPLHF
CDR3 DNA: TGTGCCAGCAGCCGGGTGGCTGGCTCCTATAATTCACCCCTCCACTTT

J gene: TRBJ1-2
V gene: TRBV30
clone size: -
D gene: -
CDR3 protein: CAWSATWGYGYTF
CDR3 DNA: TGTGCCTGGAGTGCGACATGGGGCTATGGCTACACCTTC

J gene: TRBJ2-7
V gene: TRBV27
clone size: -
D gene: TRBD2
CDR3 protein: CASSLFLAGSEQYF
CDR3 DNA: TGTGCCAGCAGTTTATTCCTAGCGGGAAGCGAGCAGTACTTC

J gene: TRBJ1-3
V gene: TRBV9
clone size: -
D gene: -
CDR3 protein: CASSVWAGYSSGNTIYF
CDR3 DNA: TGTGCCAGCAGCGTATGGGCGGGGTACAGCTCTGGAAACACCATATATTTT

J gene: TRBJ1-2
V gene: TRBV12-3/TRBV12-4
clone size: -
D gene: -
CDR3 protein: CASKGEANYGYTF
CDR3 DNA: TGTGCCAGTAAAGGGGAGGCTAACTATGGCTACACCTTC

J gene: TRBJ1-4
V gene: TRBV25-1
clone size: -
D gene: TRBD1
CDR3 protein: CAVQGRVEKLFF
CDR3 DNA: TGTGCCGTACAGGGGAGGGTTGAAAAACTGTTTTTT

J gene: TRBJ1-1
V gene: TRBV18
clone size: -
D gene: -
CDR3 protein: CATSRGANTEAFF
CDR3 DNA: TGTGCCACCTCCCGGGGGGCGAACACTGAAGCTTTCTTT

J gene: TRBJ2-5
V gene: TRBV19
clone size: -
D gene: -
CDR3 protein: CASSKGTVQETQYF
CDR3 DNA: TGTGCCAGTAGTAAAGGGACTGTACAAGAGACCCAGTACTTC

J gene: TRBJ2-5
V gene: TRBV7-2
clone size: -
D gene: TRBD2
CDR3 protein: CASSSGTSRETQYF
CDR3 DNA: TGTGCCAGCAGCTCCGGGACTAGCCGAGAGACCCAGTACTTC

J gene: TRBJ1-2
V gene: TRBV14
clone size: once
D gene: TRBD1
CDR3 protein: CASTQGAGDYGYTF
CDR3 DNA: TGTGCCAGCACCCAGGGGGCTGGTGACTATGGCTACACCTTC

J gene: TRBJ2-2
V gene: TRBV27
clone size: -
D gene: -
CDR3 protein: CASRSRAVSTGELFF
CDR3 DNA: TGTGCCAGCAGGTCCCGGGCGGTCTCCACCGGGGAGCTGTTTTTT

J gene: TRBJ2-7
V gene: TRBV9
clone size: -
D gene: TRBD2
CDR3 protein: CASSVNPGGTHEQYF
CDR3 DNA: TGTGCCAGCAGCGTCAACCCGGGGGGTACCCACGAGCAGTACTTC

J gene: TRBJ2-2
V gene: TRBV7-9
clone size: -
D gene: -
CDR3 protein: CASSLWPKAIGELFF
CDR3 DNA: TGTGCCAGCAGCTTATGGCCCAAGGCGATCGGGGAGCTGTTTTTT

J gene: TRBJ2-7
V gene: TRBV11-3
clone size: -
D gene: -
CDR3 protein: CASSLGEYEQYF
CDR3 DNA: TGTGCCAGCAGCTTGGGGGAGTACGAGCAGTACTTC

J gene: TRBJ2-7
V gene: TRBV6-2/TRBV6-3
clone size: -
D gene: TRBD2
CDR3 protein: CASSYSLAGRRQYF
CDR3 DNA: TGTGCCAGCAGTTACTCGTTAGCGGGACGCCGGCAGTACTTC

J gene: TRBJ2-3
V gene: TRBV9
clone size: -
D gene: TRBD2
CDR3 protein: CASSVGSLAGGFSEADTQYF
CDR3 DNA: TGTGCCAGCAGCGTAGGATCCTTAGCGGGAGGATTCAGCGAGGCAGATACGCAGTATTTT

J gene: TRBJ1-2
V gene: TRBV12-3/TRBV12-4
clone size: -
D gene: TRBD1
CDR3 protein: CASSDRGGDGYTF
CDR3 DNA: TGTGCCAGCAGTGACAGGGGCGGGGATGGCTACACCTTC

J gene: TRBJ1-5
V gene: TRBV7-8
clone size: -
D gene: -
CDR3 protein: CASSFTELSNQPQHF
CDR3 DNA: TGTGCCAGCAGCTTTACAGAACTTAGCAATCAGCCCCAGCATTTT

J gene: TRBJ2-2
V gene: TRBV9
clone size: once
D gene: -
CDR3 protein: CASSIGQRLTGELFF
CDR3 DNA: TGTGCCAGCAGCATAGGACAGCGCCTCACCGGGGAGCTGTTTTTT

J gene: TRBJ1-5
V gene: TRBV29-1
clone size: -
D gene: -
CDR3 protein: CSVGGAQNQPQHF
CDR3 DNA: TGCAGCGTTGGGGGGGCCCAAAATCAGCCCCAGCATTTT

J gene: TRBJ1-3
V gene: TRBV3-1/TRBV3-2
clone size: -
D gene: -
CDR3 protein: CASSRQEDTIYF
CDR3 DNA: TGTGCCAGCAGCCGACAGGAGGACACCATATATTTT

J gene: TRBJ1-2
V gene: TRBV19
clone size: -
D gene: -
CDR3 protein: CASSSATNYGYTF
CDR3 DNA: TGTGCCAGTAGCTCAGCCACTAACTATGGCTACACCTTC

J gene: TRBJ1-1
V gene: TRBV3-1/TRBV3-2
clone size: once
D gene: -
CDR3 protein: CASTKGEGTEAFF
CDR3 DNA: TGTGCCAGCACCAAAGGGGAGGGCACTGAAGCTTTCTTT